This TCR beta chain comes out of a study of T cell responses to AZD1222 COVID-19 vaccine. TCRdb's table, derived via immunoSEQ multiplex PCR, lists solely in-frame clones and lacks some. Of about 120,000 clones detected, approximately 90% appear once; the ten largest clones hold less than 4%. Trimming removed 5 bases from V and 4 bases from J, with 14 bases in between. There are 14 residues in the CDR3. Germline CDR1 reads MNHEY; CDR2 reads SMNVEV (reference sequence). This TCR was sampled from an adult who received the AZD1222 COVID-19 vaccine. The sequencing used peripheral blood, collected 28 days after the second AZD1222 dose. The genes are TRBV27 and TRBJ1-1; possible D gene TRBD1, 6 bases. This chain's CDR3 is CASSRPGAGTEAFF. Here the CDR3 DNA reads TGTGCCAGCAGTCGTCCGGGGGCGGGCACTGAAGCTTTCTTT.